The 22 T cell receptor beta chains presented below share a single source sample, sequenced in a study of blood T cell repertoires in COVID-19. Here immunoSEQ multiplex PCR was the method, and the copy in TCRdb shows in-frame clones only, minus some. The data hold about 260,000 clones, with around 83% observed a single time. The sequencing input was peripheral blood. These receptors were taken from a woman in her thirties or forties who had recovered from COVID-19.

The CDR3 here is CASSLDRSTTGANVLTF. CDR3 nucleotide sequence: TGCGCCAGCAGCCTAGACAGGTCCACGACTGGGGCCAACGTCCTGACTTTC. The chain couples TRBV4-1 to TRBJ2-6; a weak D match, TRBD1 (6 bases). CDR1 and CDR2 from the germline V gene are MGHRA and YSYEKL. The CDR3 extends over 17 amino acids. V was cut by 4 bases and J by 2 bases, with 15 bases left in between.

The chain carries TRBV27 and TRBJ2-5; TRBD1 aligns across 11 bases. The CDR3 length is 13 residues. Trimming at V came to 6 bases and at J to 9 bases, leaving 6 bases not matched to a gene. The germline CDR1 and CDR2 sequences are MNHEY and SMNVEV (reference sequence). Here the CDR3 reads CASSQDRGQAQYF. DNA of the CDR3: TGTGCCAGCAGCCAGGACAGGGGGCAGGCCCAGTACTTC.

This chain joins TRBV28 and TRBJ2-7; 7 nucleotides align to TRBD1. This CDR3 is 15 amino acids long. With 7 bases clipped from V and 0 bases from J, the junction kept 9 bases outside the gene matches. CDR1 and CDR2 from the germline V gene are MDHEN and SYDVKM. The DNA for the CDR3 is TGTGCCAGCATATCCGGGACAGAAAGCTCCTACGAGCAGTACTTC. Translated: CASISGTESSYEQYF.

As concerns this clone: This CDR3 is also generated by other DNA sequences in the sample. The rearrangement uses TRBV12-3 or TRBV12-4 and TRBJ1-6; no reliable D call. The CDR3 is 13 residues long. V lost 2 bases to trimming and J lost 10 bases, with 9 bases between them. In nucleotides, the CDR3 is TGTGCCAGCAGTTTATCCCCGGGATCACCCCTCCACTTT. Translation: CASSLSPGSPLHF.

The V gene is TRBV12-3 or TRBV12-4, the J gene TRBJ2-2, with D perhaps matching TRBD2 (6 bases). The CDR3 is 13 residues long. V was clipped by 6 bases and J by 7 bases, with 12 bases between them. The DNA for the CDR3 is TGTGCCAGCAGAGGCGGGGATGGCGGGGAGCTGTTTTTT. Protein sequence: CASRGGDGGELFF.

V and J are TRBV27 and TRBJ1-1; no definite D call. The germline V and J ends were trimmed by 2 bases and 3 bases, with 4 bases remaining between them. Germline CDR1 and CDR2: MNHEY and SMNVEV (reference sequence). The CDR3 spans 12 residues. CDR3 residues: CASSLRYTEAFF. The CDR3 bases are TGTGCCAGCAGTTTACGTTACACTGAAGCTTTCTTT.

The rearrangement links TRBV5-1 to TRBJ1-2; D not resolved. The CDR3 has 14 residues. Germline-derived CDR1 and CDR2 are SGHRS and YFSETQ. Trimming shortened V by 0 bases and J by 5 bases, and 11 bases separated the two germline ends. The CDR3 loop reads CASSLAAGSYGYTF. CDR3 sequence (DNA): TGCGCCAGCAGCTTGGCCGCAGGAAGTTATGGCTACACCTTC.

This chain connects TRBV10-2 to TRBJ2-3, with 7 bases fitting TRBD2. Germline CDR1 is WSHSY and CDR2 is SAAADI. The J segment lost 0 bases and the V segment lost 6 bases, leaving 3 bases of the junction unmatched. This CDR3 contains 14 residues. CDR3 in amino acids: CASRGGSSTDTQYF. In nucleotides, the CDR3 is TGCGCCAGCAGGGGGGGGAGTAGCACAGATACGCAGTATTTT.

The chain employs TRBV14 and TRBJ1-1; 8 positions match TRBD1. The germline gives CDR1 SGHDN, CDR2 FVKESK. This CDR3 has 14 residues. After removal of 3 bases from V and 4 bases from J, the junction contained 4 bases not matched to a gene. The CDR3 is CASSHRTGLTEAFF. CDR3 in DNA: TGTGCCAGCAGCCATCGGACAGGGCTCACTGAAGCTTTCTTT.

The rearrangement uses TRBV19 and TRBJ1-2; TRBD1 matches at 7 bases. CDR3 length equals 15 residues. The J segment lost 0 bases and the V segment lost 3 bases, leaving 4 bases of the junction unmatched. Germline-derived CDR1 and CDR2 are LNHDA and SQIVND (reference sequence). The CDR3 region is CASSIGTASNYGYTF. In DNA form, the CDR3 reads TGTGCCAGTAGTATTGGGACAGCCTCTAACTATGGCTACACCTTC.

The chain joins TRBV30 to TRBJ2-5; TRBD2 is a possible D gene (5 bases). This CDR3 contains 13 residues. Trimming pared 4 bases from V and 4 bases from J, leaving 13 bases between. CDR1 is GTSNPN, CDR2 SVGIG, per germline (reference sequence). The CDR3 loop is CAWKALGRETQYF. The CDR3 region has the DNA TGTGCCTGGAAAGCCCTAGGGAGAGAGACCCAGTACTTC.

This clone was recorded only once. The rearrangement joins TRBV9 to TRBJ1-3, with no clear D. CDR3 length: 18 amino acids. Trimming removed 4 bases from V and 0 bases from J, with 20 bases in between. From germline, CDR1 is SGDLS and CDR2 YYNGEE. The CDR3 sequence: CASSPKPFPDSSGNTIYF. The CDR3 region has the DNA TGTGCCAGCAGCCCTAAACCTTTCCCGGACTCCTCTGGAAACACCATATATTTT.

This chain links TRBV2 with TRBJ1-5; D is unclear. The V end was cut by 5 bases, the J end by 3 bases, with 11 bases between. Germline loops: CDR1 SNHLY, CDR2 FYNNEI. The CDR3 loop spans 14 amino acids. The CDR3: CASSLRLLNQPQHF. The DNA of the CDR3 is TGTGCCAGCAGTCTACGACTGCTCAATCAGCCCCAGCATTTT.

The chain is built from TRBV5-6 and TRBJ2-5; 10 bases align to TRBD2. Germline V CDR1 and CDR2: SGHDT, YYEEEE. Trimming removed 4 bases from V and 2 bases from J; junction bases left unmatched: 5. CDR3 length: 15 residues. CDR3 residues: CASSGLLAGQETQYF. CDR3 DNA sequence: TGTGCCAGCAGCGGATTACTAGCGGGGCAAGAGACCCAGTACTTC.

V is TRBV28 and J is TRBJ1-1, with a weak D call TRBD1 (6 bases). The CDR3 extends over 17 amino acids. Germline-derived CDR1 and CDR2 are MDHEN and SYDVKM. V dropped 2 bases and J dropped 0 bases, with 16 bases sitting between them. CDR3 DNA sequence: TGTGCCAGCAGTTTACCCCGTTTGGGGACAATGAACACTGAAGCTTTCTTT. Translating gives CASSLPRLGTMNTEAFF. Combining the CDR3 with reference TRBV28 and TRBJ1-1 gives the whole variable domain DVKVTQSSRYLVKRTGEKVFLECVQDMDHENMFWYRQDPGLGLRLIYFSYDVKMKEKGDIPEGYSVSREKKERFSLILESASTNQTSMYLCASSLPRLGTMNTEAFFGQGTRLTVV.

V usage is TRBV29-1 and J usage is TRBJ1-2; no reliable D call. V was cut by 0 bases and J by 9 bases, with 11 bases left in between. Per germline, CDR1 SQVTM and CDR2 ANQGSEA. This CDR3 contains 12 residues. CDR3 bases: TGCAGCGTTGAAGATCGCGGGGTGAGCTACACCTTC. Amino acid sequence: CSVEDRGVSYTF.

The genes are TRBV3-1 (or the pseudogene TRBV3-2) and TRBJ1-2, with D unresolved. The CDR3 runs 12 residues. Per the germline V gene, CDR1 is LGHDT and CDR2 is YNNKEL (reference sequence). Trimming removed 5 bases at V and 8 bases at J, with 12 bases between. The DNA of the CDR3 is TGTGCCAGCAGCGACTGGAGTTGGGGCTACACCTTC. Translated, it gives CASSDWSWGYTF.

This CDR3 reads CASSALTSSGVLVGYEQYF. The CDR3 DNA is TGTGCCAGTAGTGCACTGACTTCCTCAGGGGTTCTCGTCGGCTACGAGCAGTACTTC. The gene calls are TRBV19 and TRBJ2-7; D is perhaps TRBD1 (6 bases). The germline CDR1 and CDR2 sequences are LNHDA and SQIVND (reference sequence). Deletions cut 5 bases from V and 3 bases from J, with 29 bases between. This CDR3 spans 19 amino acids.

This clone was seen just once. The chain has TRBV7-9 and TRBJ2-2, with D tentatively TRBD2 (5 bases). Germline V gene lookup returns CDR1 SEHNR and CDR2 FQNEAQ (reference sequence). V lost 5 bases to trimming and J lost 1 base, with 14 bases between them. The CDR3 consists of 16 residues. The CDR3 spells CASSRRRTENTGELFF. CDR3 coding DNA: TGTGCCAGCAGCCGAAGAAGGACTGAGAACACCGGGGAGCTGTTTTTT. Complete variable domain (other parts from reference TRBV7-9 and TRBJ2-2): DTGVSQNPRHKITKRGQNVTFRCDPISEHNRLYWYRQTLGQGPEFLTYFQNEAQLEKSRLLSDRFSAERPKGSFSTLEIQRTEQGDSAMYLCASSRRRTENTGELFFGEGSRLTVL.

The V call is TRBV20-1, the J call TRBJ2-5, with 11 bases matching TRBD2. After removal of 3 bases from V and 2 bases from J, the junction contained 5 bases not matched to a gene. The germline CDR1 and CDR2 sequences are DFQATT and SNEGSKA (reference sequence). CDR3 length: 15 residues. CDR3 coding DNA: TGCAGTGCTAGTAAGACTAGCGGGACTCAAGAGACCCAGTACTTC. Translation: CSASKTSGTQETQYF.

This CDR3 is CASSYSLTGEYGYTF. The CDR3 DNA follows: TGTGCCAGCAGTTACTCCCTGACAGGGGAATATGGCTACACCTTC. The chain has TRBV6-5 and TRBJ1-2, with 8 bases fitting TRBD1. V gave up 0 bases and J gave up 5 bases; unmatched junction bases: 5. The CDR3 sequence is 15 residues long. Per germline, CDR1 MNHEY and CDR2 SVGAGI.

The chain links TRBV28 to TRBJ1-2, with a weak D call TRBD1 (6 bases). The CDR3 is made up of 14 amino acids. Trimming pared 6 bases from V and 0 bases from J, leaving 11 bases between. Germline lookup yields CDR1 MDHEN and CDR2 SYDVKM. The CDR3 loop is CASRRDTSNYGYTF. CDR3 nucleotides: TGTGCCAGCAGGAGGGACACCTCTAACTATGGCTACACCTTC.